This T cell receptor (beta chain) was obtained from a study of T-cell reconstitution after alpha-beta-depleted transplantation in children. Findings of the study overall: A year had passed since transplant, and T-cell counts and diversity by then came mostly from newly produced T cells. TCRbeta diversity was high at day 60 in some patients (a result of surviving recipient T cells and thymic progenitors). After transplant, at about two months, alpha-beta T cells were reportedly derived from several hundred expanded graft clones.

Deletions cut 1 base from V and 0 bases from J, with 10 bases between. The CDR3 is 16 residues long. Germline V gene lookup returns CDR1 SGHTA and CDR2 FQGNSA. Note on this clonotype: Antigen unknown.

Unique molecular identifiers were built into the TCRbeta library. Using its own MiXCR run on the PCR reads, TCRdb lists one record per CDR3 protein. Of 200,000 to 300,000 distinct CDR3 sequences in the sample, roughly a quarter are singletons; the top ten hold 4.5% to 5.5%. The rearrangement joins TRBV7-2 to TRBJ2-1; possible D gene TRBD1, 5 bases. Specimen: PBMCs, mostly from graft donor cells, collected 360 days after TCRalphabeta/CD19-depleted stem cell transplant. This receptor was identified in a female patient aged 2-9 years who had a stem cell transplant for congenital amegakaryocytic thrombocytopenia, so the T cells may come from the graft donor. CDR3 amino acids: CASSLVGVISYNEQFF. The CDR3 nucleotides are TGTGCCAGCAGCTTAGTAGGGGTAATCTCCTACAATGAGCAGTTCTTC.